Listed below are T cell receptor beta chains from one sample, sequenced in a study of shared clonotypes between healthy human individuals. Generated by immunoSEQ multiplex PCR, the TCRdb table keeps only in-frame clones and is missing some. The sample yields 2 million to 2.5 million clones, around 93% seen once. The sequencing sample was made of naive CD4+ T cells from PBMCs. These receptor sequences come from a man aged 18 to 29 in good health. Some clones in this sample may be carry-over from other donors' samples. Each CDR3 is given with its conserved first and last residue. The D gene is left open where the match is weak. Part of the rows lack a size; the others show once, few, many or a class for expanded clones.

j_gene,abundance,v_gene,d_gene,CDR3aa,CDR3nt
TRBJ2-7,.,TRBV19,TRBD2,CASRASTGLAGGGEQYF,TGTGCCAGTAGAGCAAGCACAGGACTAGCGGGAGGAGGTGAGCAGTACTTC
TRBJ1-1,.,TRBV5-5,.,CASSLPSNTEAFF,TGTGCCAGCAGCTTGCCCAGCAACACTGAAGCTTTCTTT
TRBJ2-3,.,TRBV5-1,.,CASRVGVTDTQYF,TGCGCCAGCAGGGTAGGGGTGACAGATACGCAGTATTTT
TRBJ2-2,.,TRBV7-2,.,CASSFWGSTGELFF,TGTGCCAGCAGCTTCTGGGGATCTACCGGGGAGCTGTTTTTT
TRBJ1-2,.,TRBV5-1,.,CASSLGLGFTYGYTF,TGCGCCAGCAGCTTAGGTCTGGGGTTTACCTATGGCTACACCTTC
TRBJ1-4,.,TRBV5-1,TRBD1,CASSDSTGGGEKLFF,TGCGCCAGCAGCGATTCAACAGGGGGCGGTGAAAAACTGTTTTTT
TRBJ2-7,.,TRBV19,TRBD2,CASKASGSSYEQYF,TGTGCCAGTAAGGCTAGCGGGAGCTCCTACGAGCAGTACTTC
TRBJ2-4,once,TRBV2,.,CASSERVGGHIQYF,TGTGCCAGCAGTGAACGAGTCGGGGGGCACATTCAGTACTTC
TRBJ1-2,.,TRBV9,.,CASSVAAQGYGYTF,TGTGCCAGCAGCGTAGCCGCCCAGGGGTATGGCTACACCTTC
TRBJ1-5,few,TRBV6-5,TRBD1,CATRTGSNQPQHF,TGTGCCACAAGGACAGGTTCCAATCAGCCCCAGCATTTT
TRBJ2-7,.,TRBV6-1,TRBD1,CASSDERTGSSYEQYF,TGTGCCAGCAGTGACGAACGGACAGGGAGTTCCTACGAGCAGTACTTC
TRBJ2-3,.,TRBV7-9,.,CASSPPGGGGTDTQYF,TGTGCCAGCAGCCCCCCTGGAGGAGGGGGCACAGATACGCAGTATTTT
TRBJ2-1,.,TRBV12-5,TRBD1,CASGPGQGYNEQFF,TGTGCTAGTGGGCCGGGACAGGGCTACAATGAGCAGTTCTTC
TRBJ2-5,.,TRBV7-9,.,CASSPWSQSQYF,TGTGCCAGCAGTCCCTGGTCGCAGTCCCAGTACTTC
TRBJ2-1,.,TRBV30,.,CAWSVRTGLQFF,TGTGCCTGGAGTGTACGAACGGGACTGCAGTTCTTC
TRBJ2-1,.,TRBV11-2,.,CASSSLGGSYNEQFF,TGTGCCAGCAGCTCACTAGGGGGGTCCTACAATGAGCAGTTCTTC
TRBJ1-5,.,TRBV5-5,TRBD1,CASSLPGQSNQPQHF,TGTGCCAGCAGCTTGCCGGGACAGAGCAATCAGCCCCAGCATTTT
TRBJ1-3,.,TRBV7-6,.,CASSLVPTSGNTIYF,TGTGCCAGCAGCTTAGTCCCCACCTCTGGAAACACCATATATTTT
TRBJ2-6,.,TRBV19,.,CASSIPNSGANVLTF,TGTGCCAGTAGTATACCTAACTCTGGGGCCAACGTCCTGACTTTC
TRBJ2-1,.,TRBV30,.,CAWSDDAKQFF,TGTGCCTGGAGTGATGACGCTAAGCAGTTCTTC
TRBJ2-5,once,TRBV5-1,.,CASSPGVQETQYF,TGCGCCAGCAGCCCAGGGGTACAAGAGACCCAGTACTTC
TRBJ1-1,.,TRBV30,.,CAWSSLRGLRF,TGTGCCTGGAGTTCCCTAAGGGGGTTACGCTTT
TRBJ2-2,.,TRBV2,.,CASTQARGTGELFF,TGTGCCAGCACTCAAGCCAGGGGAACCGGGGAGCTGTTTTTT
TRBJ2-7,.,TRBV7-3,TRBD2,CASSPSGLQTYEQYF,TGTGCCAGCAGCCCATCGGGACTACAAACGTACGAGCAGTACTTC
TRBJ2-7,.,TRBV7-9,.,CASSLDSEQYF,TGTGCCAGCAGCTTAGACAGTGAGCAGTACTTC
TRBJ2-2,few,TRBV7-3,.,CASSPSNTGELFF,TGTGCCAGCAGCCCCAGCAACACCGGGGAGCTGTTTTTT
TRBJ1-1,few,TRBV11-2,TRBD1,CASSKGQGNTEAFF,TGTGCCAGCAGCAAGGGACAGGGGAACACTGAAGCTTTCTTT
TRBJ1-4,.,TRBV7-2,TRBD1,CASSLIQGMRSEKLFF,TGTGCCAGCAGCCTAATACAGGGGATGCGTAGTGAAAAACTGTTTTTT
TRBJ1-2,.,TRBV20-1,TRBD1,CSAQDRDGYTF,TGCAGTGCCCAGGACAGGGATGGCTACACCTTC
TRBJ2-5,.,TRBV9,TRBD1,CASSVGQGQETQYF,TGTGCCAGCAGCGTAGGACAGGGGCAAGAGACCCAGTACTTC
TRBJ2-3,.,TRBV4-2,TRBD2,CASSRYIAGGTDTQYF,TGTGCCAGCAGCCGCTACATAGCGGGAGGGACAGATACGCAGTATTTT
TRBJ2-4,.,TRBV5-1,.,CASSLGGGSKNIQYF,TGCGCCAGCAGCTTGGGTGGGGGCTCAAAAAACATTCAGTACTTC
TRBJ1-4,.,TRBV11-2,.,CASTKTGTREKLFF,TGTGCCAGCACCAAGACCGGGACTCGAGAAAAACTGTTTTTT
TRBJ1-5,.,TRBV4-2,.,CASSSVGEPQHF,TGTGCCAGCAGCTCCGTCGGGGAGCCCCAGCATTTT
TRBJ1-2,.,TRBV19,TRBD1,CASGGQGSYGYTF,TGTGCCAGTGGTGGACAGGGGAGCTATGGCTACACCTTC
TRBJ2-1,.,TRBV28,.,CASSPAGGYHNEQFF,TGTGCCAGCAGTCCCGCCGGAGGGTACCACAATGAGCAGTTCTTC
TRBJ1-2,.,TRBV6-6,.,CASSFRRAIAGYGYTF,TGTGCCAGCAGTTTTCGACGGGCCATCGCGGGATATGGCTACACCTTC
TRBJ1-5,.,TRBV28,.,CASSLYYQSNQPQHF,TGTGCCAGCAGTTTATATTACCAGAGCAATCAGCCCCAGCATTTT
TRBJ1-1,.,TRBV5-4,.,CASSPEPGGTEAFF,TGTGCCAGCAGCCCTGAACCTGGGGGTACTGAAGCTTTCTTT
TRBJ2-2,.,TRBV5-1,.,CASKEGWGAGGELFF,TGCGCCAGCAAGGAGGGCTGGGGGGCCGGCGGGGAGCTGTTTTTT
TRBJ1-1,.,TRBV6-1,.,CASSEGRQITEAFF,TGTGCCAGCAGTGAAGGGAGGCAAATCACTGAAGCTTTCTTT
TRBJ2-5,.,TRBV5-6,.,CASSLQGPGETQYF,TGTGCCAGCAGCTTGCAGGGACCTGGAGAGACCCAGTACTTC
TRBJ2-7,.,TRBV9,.,CASSVGLGLDDVEQYF,TGTGCCAGCAGCGTAGGGCTGGGGCTAGACGATGTCGAGCAGTACTTC
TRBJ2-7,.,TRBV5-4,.,CASSSPAHYEQYF,TGTGCCAGCAGCTCCCCGGCCCACTACGAGCAGTACTTC
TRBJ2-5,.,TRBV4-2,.,CASSPMASSRVGETQYF,TGTGCCAGCAGTCCCATGGCTAGCTCGCGAGTTGGGGAGACCCAGTACTTC
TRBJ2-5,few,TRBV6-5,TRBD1,CASSYRQGETQYF,TGTGCCAGCAGTTACCGACAGGGAGAGACCCAGTACTTC
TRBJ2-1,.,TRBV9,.,CASSVGGNSYNEQFF,TGTGCCAGCAGCGTAGGAGGCAACTCCTACAATGAGCAGTTCTTC
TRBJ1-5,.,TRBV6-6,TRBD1,CASSPGTDSNQPQHF,TGTGCCAGCAGTCCCGGGACAGATAGCAATCAGCCCCAGCATTTT
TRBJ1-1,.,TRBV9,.,CASSPDPRDAKALHTEAFF,TGTGCCAGCAGCCCAGACCCCCGGGACGCCAAAGCGTTACACACTGAAGCTTTCTTT
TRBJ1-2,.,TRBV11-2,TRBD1,CASSSSRDRVLGGYTF,TGTGCCAGCAGCTCGTCCCGGGACAGGGTCCTCGGTGGCTACACCTTC
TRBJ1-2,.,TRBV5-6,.,CASSFSSGYTF,TGTGCCAGCAGCTTTTCCAGCGGCTACACCTTC
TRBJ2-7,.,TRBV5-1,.,CASSLLQGPYEQYF,TGCGCCAGCAGCTTGCTGCAGGGTCCCTACGAGCAGTACTTC
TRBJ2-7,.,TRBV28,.,CASSLPREIYEQYF,TGTGCCAGCAGTCTCCCCCGGGAGATCTACGAGCAGTACTTC
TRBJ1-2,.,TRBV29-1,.,CSAGGAAGYTF,TGCAGCGCCGGCGGGGCCGCCGGCTACACCTTC